This passage covers 7 T cell receptor beta chains from one sample sequenced in a study of monozygotic twins with inflammatory bowel disease (dated by TCRdb to the late 2010s). The library was obtained by 5' RACE. Sequenced using an Illumina HiSeq 2500. After the reads were reprocessed by TCRdb, one entry was made per CDR3 protein sequence, with no DNA. This sample's table carries about 210,000 distinct CDR3 sequences. The biggest ten clones account for 1.5% to 2% of the sample. Sequencing input: blood. These receptor sequences come from a human donor with ulcerative colitis or Crohn's disease, or a healthy co-twin of an affected twin (not recorded which).

This chain joins TRBV3-1 and TRBJ2-5. Germline-derived CDR1 and CDR2 are LGHDT and YNNKEL (reference sequence). The CDR3 extends over 12 amino acids. CDR3 in amino acids: CASSQEPETQYF.

The V call is TRBV20-1, the J call TRBJ2-1. The length of the CDR3 is 15 residues. Germline V gene sequence: CDR1 DFQATT, CDR2 SNEGSKA (reference sequence). CDR3 sequence: CSARDLLGLRNEQFF.

This chain links TRBV5-4 with TRBJ2-3; TCRdb names TRBD2, which stays unverified in the absence of DNA. The CDR3 is 16 amino acids. Germline V gives CDR1 SGHNT, CDR2 YYREEE (reference sequence). The CDR3 reads CASSRGTSGSTDTQYF.

The rearrangement links TRBV29-1 to TRBJ2-5; there is no DNA to check the TCRdb D call of TRBD1. Germline values: CDR1 SQVTM, CDR2 ANQGSEA. The CDR3 has 14 residues. Here the CDR3 reads CSVFLQGARETQYF.

The chain couples TRBV14 to TRBJ2-3. Germline CDR1 reads SGHDN; CDR2 reads FVKESK. This CDR3 is 14 amino acids long. The CDR3 reads CASSQETFTDTQYF.

V and J are TRBV12-3 or TRBV12-4 and TRBJ2-5. The CDR3 totals 14 residues. CDR3 protein: CASSLSDVWETQYF.

This CDR3 is CASSIRATYGYTF. V gene TRBV14 combines with J gene TRBJ1-2. The CDR3 has 13 residues. Germline CDR1 is SGHDN and CDR2 is FVKESK.